A selection of T cell receptor beta chains follows, all from one sample in a study of blood T cell repertoires in COVID-19. The data were produced by immunoSEQ multiplex PCR, yet TCRdb's version contains in-frame clones alone and is incomplete. The sample yields roughly 100,000 clones, roughly 86% seen once. The specimen was peripheral blood. These receptors all come from a man in his forties with active or convalescent COVID-19. Each CDR3 is given with its conserved first and last residue. D genes are given only for firm matches. Clone size is given for some rows only: seen once, a few or many times, or a class if the clone is expanded.

>TRBV5-6|NA|TRBJ1-2|few
CASTLRRGGAPSYGYTF
TGTGCCAGCACCCTGCGACGGGGGGGGGCACCCTCCTATGGCTACACCTTC
>TRBV7-3|TRBD2|TRBJ2-1|NA
CASSPSTSGYNEQFF
TGTGCCAGCAGCCCCTCGACTAGCGGATACAATGAGCAGTTCTTC
>TRBV5-8|NA|TRBJ2-3|NA
CASRRGHHTDTQYF
TGTGCCAGCAGACGGGGACACCACACAGATACGCAGTATTTT
>TRBV6-6|TRBD1|TRBJ2-1|NA
CASRNRDRVDNEQFF
TGTGCCAGCAGAAACCGGGACAGGGTGGACAATGAGCAGTTCTTC
>TRBV6-5|TRBD2|TRBJ2-1|once
CASRVGGISYNEQFF
TGTGCCAGCAGGGTCGGGGGGATATCCTACAATGAGCAGTTCTTC
>TRBV6-2/TRBV6-3|NA|TRBJ2-7|NA
CASSYQGYEQYF
TGTGCCAGCAGTTACCAGGGGTACGAGCAGTACTTC
>TRBV9|NA|TRBJ2-2|NA
CASSVATGITGELFF
TGTGCCAGCAGCGTAGCAACAGGCATTACCGGGGAGCTGTTTTTT
>TRBV4-3|TRBD2|TRBJ2-1|NA
CASSRLAGARDEQFF
TGCGCCAGCAGCCGACTAGCGGGGGCCAGGGATGAGCAGTTCTTC
>TRBV4-2|NA|TRBJ1-5|NA
CASSQGEWGQKLQPQHF
TGTGCCAGCAGCCAAGGGGAATGGGGCCAGAAGCTTCAGCCCCAGCATTTT
>TRBV6-5|NA|TRBJ2-7|NA
CASSSSGSWEQYF
TGTGCCAGCAGTTCTTCAGGCAGTTGGGAGCAGTACTTC
>TRBV10-3|NA|TRBJ2-5|once
CATTGQILGSPQYF
TGTGCCACCACGGGACAAATTTTGGGGAGTCCCCAGTACTTC
>TRBV4-1|NA|TRBJ1-6|NA
CASWLGALHF
TGCGCCAGCTGGCTCGGGGCCCTCCACTTT
>TRBV4-3|TRBD2|TRBJ2-7|NA
CASSPAGDGTSVPTTRSYEQYF
TGCGCCAGCAGCCCAGCGGGAGATGGGACTAGCGTACCAACCACAAGATCCTACGAGCAGTACTTC
>TRBV27|TRBD2|TRBJ2-3|NA
CASSFRSSGGARDTQYF
TGTGCCAGCAGTTTCCGATCTAGCGGGGGGGCCAGAGATACGCAGTATTTT
>TRBV29-1|TRBD1|TRBJ2-1|NA
CSALTPGTGTEQFF
TGCAGCGCCCTCACCCCCGGGACAGGAACCGAGCAGTTCTTC
>TRBV29-1|NA|TRBJ1-4|many
CSVGSGNEKLFF
TGCAGCGTGGGCTCGGGGAATGAAAAACTGTTTTTT
>TRBV7-9|NA|TRBJ1-4|NA
CASSLVGGMDEKLFF
TGTGCCAGCAGCTTAGTTGGGGGCATGGATGAAAAACTGTTTTTT
>TRBV3-1/TRBV3-2|TRBD1|TRBJ2-1|NA
CASSRTGGSYNEQFF
TGTGCCAGCAGCCGGACAGGGGGTTCGTACAATGAGCAGTTCTTC
>TRBV18|NA|TRBJ2-1|NA
CASSHDPAQGNEQFF
TGTGCCAGCTCACACGACCCCGCTCAGGGGAATGAGCAGTTCTTC
>TRBV7-3|TRBD2|TRBJ2-5|NA
CAPPRRRGILQETQYF
TGTGCCCCGCCGCGACGGCGGGGGATCCTCCAAGAGACCCAGTACTTC
>TRBV12-2|NA|TRBJ1-2|NA
CASRSPGYGYTF
TGTGCAAGTCGCTCTCCGGGGTATGGCTACACCTTC
>TRBV7-9|TRBD2|TRBJ2-7|few
CASSLVRAGGGKSKEQYF
TGTGCCAGCAGCTTGGTCCGAGCGGGGGGCGGAAAATCGAAAGAGCAGTACTTC
>TRBV4-1|TRBD1|TRBJ1-2|NA
CASSQEWDRDSGYTF
TGCGCCAGCAGCCAAGAGTGGGACAGGGACAGCGGCTACACCTTC
>TRBV3-1/TRBV3-2|NA|TRBJ2-2|many
CASSPTGSGELFF
TGTGCCAGCAGCCCGACAGGCTCCGGGGAGCTGTTTTTT
>TRBV7-6|NA|TRBJ2-3|NA
CASSKSGYSTDTQYF
TGTGCCAGCAGTAAAAGCGGATACAGCACAGATACGCAGTATTTT
>TRBV19|TRBD1|TRBJ2-7|NA
CASNSQGNHNEQYF
TGTGCCAGTAACTCACAGGGGAATCACAACGAGCAGTACTTC
>TRBV5-8|TRBD1|TRBJ2-5|NA
CASSSDRGSETQYF
TGTGCCAGCAGCTCGGACAGGGGTTCCGAGACCCAGTACTTC
>TRBV27|TRBD1|TRBJ1-4|NA
CASSLRTGGVREKLFF
TGTGCCAGCAGTTTAAGGACAGGGGGCGTAAGAGAAAAACTGTTTTTT
>TRBV10-3|TRBD2|TRBJ2-5|NA
CAISEKGSRGGQETQYF
TGTGCCATCAGTGAAAAAGGGTCCCGCGGGGGCCAAGAGACCCAGTACTTC
>TRBV13|TRBD1|TRBJ2-3|NA
CASSRRDRGTDTQYF
TGTGCCAGCAGTCGCCGGGACAGGGGTACAGATACGCAGTATTTT
>TRBV11-2|TRBD2|TRBJ2-3|NA
CASSLGSGTSFTDTQYF
TGTGCCAGCAGCTTAGGTTCAGGGACTAGTTTCACAGATACGCAGTATTTT
>TRBV24-1|TRBD1|TRBJ1-5|NA
CATSDPGQGGQPQHF
TGTGCCACCAGTGATCCTGGACAGGGGGGACAGCCCCAGCATTTT
>TRBV12-3/TRBV12-4|NA|TRBJ1-5|once
CARGPSSNQPQHF
TGTGCCAGGGGGCCGAGTAGCAATCAGCCCCAGCATTTT
>TRBV19|TRBD1|TRBJ1-4|NA
CASSMSTGGAKKLFF
TGTGCCAGTAGTATGTCGACAGGGGGCGCGAAAAAACTGTTTTTT
>TRBV19|TRBD2|TRBJ2-3|NA
CASSPGGGPTDTQYF
TGTGCCAGTAGTCCGGGAGGGGGGCCCACAGATACGCAGTATTTT
>TRBV6-1|NA|TRBJ1-5|NA
CASSATSQGYSNQPQHF
TGTGCCAGCAGTGCCACCAGCCAGGGGTATAGCAATCAGCCCCAGCATTTT
>TRBV14|TRBD1|TRBJ1-2|NA
CASSQLTGRQGDYGYTF
TGTGCCAGCAGCCAATTAACCGGAAGACAGGGTGACTATGGCTACACCTTC
>TRBV5-8|TRBD1|TRBJ1-4|NA
CASSLQGMSTNEKLFF
TGTGCCAGCAGCTTACAGGGGATGTCGACTAATGAAAAACTGTTTTTT
>TRBV5-6|NA|TRBJ2-2|NA
CASTVTGELFF
TGTGCCAGCACCGTCACCGGGGAGCTGTTTTTT
>TRBV19|TRBD1|TRBJ1-2|NA
CASSRTTGGGYGYTF
TGTGCCAGTAGTAGAACGACAGGGGGCGGCTATGGCTACACCTTC
>TRBV2|NA|TRBJ1-4|NA
CASRETEIEKLFF
TGTGCCAGCAGAGAGACAGAAATAGAAAAACTGTTTTTT
>TRBV3-1/TRBV3-2|NA|TRBJ1-4|NA
CASSRMDRTNEKLFF
TGTGCCAGCAGCCGCATGGACAGAACTAATGAAAAACTGTTTTTT
>TRBV2|TRBD1|TRBJ1-3|NA
CASRDRVRGNTIYF
TGTGCCAGCAGGGACAGGGTACGTGGAAACACCATATATTTT
>TRBV9|NA|TRBJ2-5|NA
CASSSGVGETQYF
TGTGCCAGCAGCTCCGGGGTAGGGGAGACCCAGTACTTC
>TRBV9|TRBD2|TRBJ2-3|NA
CASSVGASGESTDTQYF
TGTGCCAGCAGCGTAGGGGCTAGCGGGGAGAGCACAGATACGCAGTATTTT